What follows are 19 T cell receptor beta chains derived from one specimen sequenced in a study of cytomegalovirus exposure and HLA in healthy donors. The PCR employed 60 Vbeta primers together with 13 Jbeta primers. TCRdb's copy holds only in-frame clones and misses some; the assay was immunoSEQ multiplex PCR. This sample yields about 150,000 clones, of which 60% to 80% are seen a single time; 13% belongs to the top ten. The specimen was PBMCs. The receptors derive from a man aged 30-40 years in good health and CMV-seropositive.

The chain carries TRBV15 and TRBJ2-7; 9 positions agree with TRBD2. Germline V gene data show CDR1 as LNHNV and CDR2 as YYDKDF (reference sequence). V trimming: 1 base; J trimming: 4 bases; junction bases outside the gene matches: 17. The CDR3 consists of 19 residues. CDR3 protein: CATSRGEALGSGRWYEQYF. Here the CDR3 DNA reads TGTGCCACCAGCAGAGGCGAAGCCCTAGGTAGCGGGAGATGGTACGAGCAGTACTTC.

This chain links TRBV7-6 with TRBJ2-1, with D possibly being TRBD2 (6 bases). V lost 4 bases to trimming and J lost 9 bases, with 16 bases between them. Germline V gene sequence: CDR1 SGHVS, CDR2 FNYEAQ. There are 14 residues in the CDR3. CDR3 region: CASSSPGTSGEQFF. DNA of the CDR3: TGTGCCAGCAGCTCTCCCGGGACTTCTGGTGAGCAGTTCTTC.

The genes are TRBV2 and TRBJ2-7, with 12 bases matching TRBD2. Germline V gives CDR1 SNHLY, CDR2 FYNNEI. The CDR3 is 16 amino acids. The trim removed 11 bases at V and 2 bases at J, leaving 13 bases unmatched. In DNA form, the CDR3 reads TGTGCCCCGGGGGGACTAGCGGGCCAACTAACCTACGAGCAGTACTTC. Its protein is CAPGGLAGQLTYEQYF.

V usage is TRBV18 and J usage is TRBJ1-4; D possibly corresponds to TRBD1 (5 bases). From germline, CDR1 is KGHSH and CDR2 LQKENI. The CDR3 has 15 residues. V was trimmed by 2 bases and J by 0 bases, leaving 7 bases between them. CDR3 amino acids: CASSPGGSTNEKLFF. Written as DNA, the CDR3 is TGTGCCAGCTCACCAGGGGGGTCAACTAATGAAAAACTGTTTTTT.

The chain is built from TRBV28 and TRBJ1-4; 9 bases match TRBD1. Germline CDR1 reads MDHEN; CDR2 reads SYDVKM. V shed 7 bases, J shed 7 bases, and the junction held 7 bases outside the gene matches. This CDR3 region has 14 residues. The CDR3 protein is CASTLQGAREKLFF. CDR3 in DNA: TGTGCCAGCACCTTACAGGGGGCTCGTGAAAAACTGTTTTTT.

The rearrangement links TRBV6-5 to TRBJ2-1; D perhaps matches TRBD2 (5 bases). Germline values: CDR1 MNHEY, CDR2 SVGAGI. V lost 7 bases, J lost 3 bases, and 13 bases lay in between. The CDR3 extends over 14 amino acids. CDR3 protein: CASTLDWNYNEQFF. CDR3 coding DNA: TGTGCCAGCACCCTGGACTGGAACTACAATGAGCAGTTCTTC.

The chain is built from TRBV5-1 and TRBJ1-1; D uncertain. Trimming left V 3 bases short and J 1 base short, with 4 bases between. The CDR3 spans 12 residues. Per germline, CDR1 SGHRS and CDR2 YFSETQ. The CDR3 spells CASSSENTEAFF. Written as DNA, the CDR3 is TGCGCCAGCAGCTCAGAGAACACTGAAGCTTTCTTT. Variable domain in full (rest from reference TRBV5-1 and TRBJ1-1): KAGVTQTPRYLIKTRGQQVTLSCSPISGHRSVSWYQQTPGQGLQFLFEYFSETQRNKGNFPGRFSGRQFSNSRSEMNVSTLELGDSALYLCASSSENTEAFFGQGTRLTVV.

The chain employs TRBV19 and TRBJ2-3, with TRBD2 identical over 8 bases. The germline V gene has CDR1 LNHDA and CDR2 SQIVND (reference sequence). There are 15 residues in the CDR3. V lost 4 bases to trimming and J lost 6 bases; unmatched junction nucleotides: 9. CDR3: CASSRTSPAGDTQYF. The CDR3 bases are TGTGCCAGTAGTAGGACTAGCCCCGCGGGGGATACGCAGTATTTT.

This clone has a handful of counts. This chain links TRBV7-3 with TRBJ2-1; no definite D call. The CDR3 consists of 13 residues. Trimming shortened V by 2 bases and J by 5 bases, and 7 bases separated the two germline ends. Germline V gives CDR1 SGHTA, CDR2 FQGTGA. This CDR3 reads CASSLGLDNEQFF. CDR3 nucleotide sequence: TGTGCCAGCAGCTTAGGTCTAGACAATGAGCAGTTCTTC.

J is TRBJ2-2 and V is TRBV9, with a weak D call TRBD2 (6 bases). The CDR3 totals 14 residues. Trimming cost V 4 bases and J 2 bases, with 9 bases left between them. Germline-derived CDR1 and CDR2 are SGDLS and YYNGEE. The CDR3 loop reads CASSKGGNTGELFF. The CDR3 DNA reads TGTGCCAGCAGCAAGGGAGGAAACACCGGGGAGCTGTTTTTT.

The genes are TRBV5-1 and TRBJ2-2; D possibly corresponds to TRBD1 (6 bases). The CDR3 sequence is 14 residues long. Trimming shortened V by 0 bases and J by 8 bases, and 11 bases separated the two germline ends. CDR1 SGHRS and CDR2 YFSETQ come from the germline V gene. CDR3: CASSLAQGTGELFF. The CDR3 DNA sequence: TGCGCCAGCAGCTTGGCTCAGGGGACGGGGGAGCTGTTTTTT.

The chain carries TRBV28 and TRBJ2-7, with 7 nucleotides matching TRBD1. Germline V gene sequence: CDR1 MDHEN, CDR2 SYDVKM. The CDR3 has 13 residues. V lost 8 bases to trimming and J lost 4 bases; unmatched junction nucleotides: 8. In DNA form, the CDR3 reads TGTGCCAGCCTTCGACAGGGAGATTACGAGCAGTACTTC. This encodes CASLRQGDYEQYF.

This clone was picked up a small number of times. The CDR3 loop reads CASSLGADPYEQYF. In DNA, the CDR3 is TGCGCCAGCAGCTTGGGGGCCGATCCCTACGAGCAGTACTTC. V gene TRBV5-1 combines with J gene TRBJ2-7; D gene ambiguous. V lost 0 bases to trimming and J lost 2 bases, with 9 bases between them. The V gene's germline CDR1 is SGHRS and CDR2 YFSETQ. This CDR3 is built from 14 residues.

The rearrangement joins TRBV7-8 to TRBJ2-5; the match to TRBD2 covers 7 bases. The germline CDR1 and CDR2 sequences are SGHVS and FQNEAQ. The CDR3 runs to 15 residues. With V trimmed by 5 bases and J by 5 bases, 11 bases remained unmatched. As DNA, the CDR3 is TGTGCCAGCAGCCCATCGGGAGGAGGCGGCGAGACCCAGTACTTC. It specifies CASSPSGGGGETQYF. The complete variable domain, with remaining parts taken from reference TRBV7-8 and TRBJ2-5, reads GAGVSQSPRYKVAKRGQDVALRCDPISGHVSLFWYQQALGQGPEFLTYFQNEAQLDKSGLPSDRFFAERPEGSVSTLKIQRTQQEDSAVYLCASSPSGGGGETQYFGPGTRLLVL.

This sequence joins TRBV6-5 and TRBJ1-2; no reliable D call. This CDR3 region has 13 residues. Germline CDR1 MNHEY, CDR2 SVGAGI. V was cut by 7 bases and J by 0 bases, with 9 bases left in between. The DNA for the CDR3 is TGTGCCAGCACCGGTCTAACTAACTATGGCTACACCTTC. Protein: CASTGLTNYGYTF.

This clone occurred a few times. V usage is TRBV18 and J usage is TRBJ2-5; 8 bases are a match to TRBD2. V lost 6 bases and J lost 5; bases outside the gene matches: 23. CDR1 and CDR2 (germline): KGHSH, LQKENI. The CDR3 has 19 residues. The chain's CDR3 is CASSQFQSGSDPRRETQYF. CDR3 coding DNA: TGTGCCAGCTCGCAATTCCAGAGCGGGAGTGACCCTCGACGGGAGACCCAGTACTTC. Filled out from reference TRBV18 and TRBJ2-5, the complete variable domain reads NAGVMQNPRHLVRRRGQEARLRCSPMKGHSHVYWYRQLPEEGLKFMVYLQKENIIDESGMPKERFSAEFPKEGPSILRIQQVVRGDSAAYFCASSQFQSGSDPRRETQYFGPGTRLLVL.

This rearrangement joins TRBV7-6 to TRBJ2-1, with 7 nucleotides matching TRBD1. Losses at the gene ends were 5 bases for V and 4 bases for J; bases not matched to a gene: 8. From germline, CDR1 is SGHVS and CDR2 FNYEAQ. This CDR3 has 15 residues. CDR3 nucleotides: TGTGCCAGCAGCCCAACAGGGGTAAGGTACAATGAGCAGTTCTTC. It translates to CASSPTGVRYNEQFF.

A remark on this clone: This sample includes further DNA sequences coding for the same CDR3. J is TRBJ1-2 and V is TRBV28; tentative D call: TRBD1 (6 bases). Germline V lookup: CDR1 MDHEN, CDR2 SYDVKM. CDR3 size: 12 residues. Trimming took 7 bases from V and 5 from J, leaving 11 bases between them. The CDR3 sequence: CASNRDIYGYTF. CDR3 DNA sequence: TGTGCCAGCAACAGGGACATTTATGGCTACACCTTC.

This rearrangement joins TRBV15 to TRBJ2-7; possibly TRBD2 for D (6 bases). The CDR3 spans 15 residues. V lost 5 bases to trimming and J lost 3 bases, with 17 bases between them. The germline CDR1 and CDR2 sequences are LNHNV and YYDKDF (reference sequence). The CDR3 region has the DNA TGTGCCACCAGCCTACCCGGGACTGGTATCTACGAGCAGTACTTC. Residues: CATSLPGTGIYEQYF.